What follows are 19 T cell receptor beta chains derived from one specimen sequenced in a study of T-cell memory formation after mild COVID-19 listed by TCRdb under 2021. The method behind the library was 5' RACE. Instrument on record: Illumina NovaSeq 6000. Using fastp trimming at Q25 and MiXCR clonotype assembly, TCRdb reanalyzed the public sequencing data and kept in-frame beta chains. One record per CDR3 amino acid sequence lists the most common genes and DNA. The sample table contains 400,000 or so distinct CDR3 sequences; only one count was recorded for over 15% of them. 7.5% to 10% of the sample is in the top ten clones. Material: PBMCs or a T cell subset sorted from them (not recorded which). These receptors were taken from an adult woman who had mild COVID-19 (a few samples of this study predate the infection). The sample titles of this study are shuffled in the database, so cell type and time point are left out; the donor was told from shared clones.

This clonotype was seen at least ten times. The chain recombines TRBV4-1 with TRBJ2-6; D gene uncertain. Germline CDR1 is MGHRA and CDR2 is YSYEKL. Trimming pared 4 bases from V and 0 bases from J, leaving 7 bases between. This CDR3 has 15 amino acids. CDR3 in DNA: TGCGCCAGCAGCCCCCACTTCTCTGGGGCCAACGTCCTGACTTTC. Translating it yields CASSPHFSGANVLTF.

This clonotype showed up many times. The chain has TRBV7-2 and TRBJ2-1; D uncertain. The CDR3 is 12 amino acids. In germline, CDR1 is SGHTA, CDR2 FQGNSA. Trimming took 3 bases from V and 9 from J, leaving 9 bases between them. CDR3: CASSFLLAEQFF. CDR3 nucleotides: TGTGCCAGCAGCTTCCTTTTAGCTGAGCAGTTCTTC.

There are a few counts of this clonotype. This sequence joins TRBV14 and TRBJ2-1; no definite D call. The germline gives CDR1 SGHDN, CDR2 FVKESK. Trimming cost V 4 bases and J 9 bases, with 13 bases left between them. This CDR3 has 13 residues. The CDR3 region has the DNA TGTGCCAGCAGCCCCGGAGCGTGGGTTGAGCAGTTCTTC. As protein: CASSPGAWVEQFF.

This clonotype was observed a handful of times. At one end, the junction sequence differs from germline, possibly due to a read error. The chain employs TRBV7-9 and TRBJ2-1; D not resolved. Germline CDR1 is SEHNR and CDR2 is FQNEAQ (reference sequence). There are 13 residues in the CDR3. The CDR3 DNA sequence: TGTGCCAGCAGCTTAGCGAGCCCCAACCCGCCGGTCTTC. Translated: CASSLASPNPPVF.

This clonotype was detected many times. This chain uses TRBV24-1 with TRBJ2-2, with TRBD1 matching 7 bases. This CDR3 contains 16 residues. The germline gives CDR1 KGHDR, CDR2 SFDVKD. The V and J ends lost 3 bases and 5 bases, in that order; junction bases with no gene match: 8. The CDR3 sequence is CATSDRTGSGTGELFF. Written as DNA, the CDR3 is TGTGCCACCAGTGATCGGACAGGATCGGGTACCGGGGAGCTGTTTTTT.

This chain joins TRBV24-1 and TRBJ1-1; no clear D gene. Germline lookup yields CDR1 KGHDR and CDR2 SFDVKD. The CDR3 spans 12 residues. The V gene lost 5 bases and the J gene lost 7 bases, with 10 bases spanning the gap. The CDR3 region is CATSGGGNEAFF. As DNA, the CDR3 is TGTGCCACCAGTGGGGGTGGGAATGAAGCTTTCTTT.

This clonotype came up a few times. The chain couples TRBV12-3 or TRBV12-4 to TRBJ2-1, with TRBD1 as a possible D gene (6 bases). This CDR3 has 14 residues. Deletions cut 5 bases from V and 8 bases from J, with 16 bases between. The CDR3 protein is CASSPRDMLDEQFF. CDR3 bases: TGTGCCAGCAGTCCACGGGACATGTTGGATGAGCAGTTCTTC.

This chain connects TRBV7-2 to TRBJ2-3, with a possible D match to TRBD1 (5 bases). The V gene's germline CDR1 is SGHTA and CDR2 FQGNSA. The V gene lost 2 bases and the J gene lost 2 bases, with 14 bases spanning the gap. This CDR3 spans 16 amino acids. Here the CDR3 reads CASSLPPGATTDTQYF. CDR3 nucleotide sequence: TGTGCCAGCAGCTTACCTCCTGGGGCAACCACAGATACGCAGTATTTT.

The chain recombines TRBV19 with TRBJ2-7; 10 positions match TRBD2. The CDR3 length is 15 residues. Germline CDR1 LNHDA, CDR2 SQIVND (reference sequence). After removal of 6 bases from V and 0 bases from J, the junction contained 5 bases not matched to a gene. In nucleotides, the CDR3 is TGTGCCAGTAGGGCTAGCGGGGGAAGCTCCTACGAGCAGTACTTC. Translating gives CASRASGGSSYEQYF.

This clonotype was seen only a few times. The gene calls are TRBV6-2 or TRBV6-3 and TRBJ2-7; a possible D gene is TRBD2 (5 bases). Trimming stripped 2 bases from V and 0 bases from J, with 20 bases between. This CDR3 contains 18 residues. Germline V CDR1 and CDR2: MNHEY, SVGEGT. CDR3 nucleotide sequence: TGTGCCAGCAGTTACCCCCAAGGAAGGAGGCCCTTCTCCTACGAGCAGTACTTC. Encoded protein: CASSYPQGRRPFSYEQYF.

V is TRBV4-1 and J is TRBJ1-2, with D possibly being TRBD1 (6 bases). Trimming pared 4 bases from V and 3 bases from J, leaving 15 bases between. Germline assignment: CDR1 MGHRA and CDR2 YSYEKL. This CDR3 comprises 15 residues. The chain's CDR3 is CASSPTLRGHYGYTF. The DNA for the CDR3 is TGCGCCAGCAGCCCTACCCTCAGGGGTCACTATGGCTACACCTTC.

The chain is built from TRBV12-3 or TRBV12-4 and TRBJ2-1; the match to TRBD2 covers 8 bases. J lost 5 bases, V lost 6 bases, and 9 bases had no gene match. The CDR3 runs to 15 residues. The CDR3 loop is CASSPPGGPDNEQFF. The CDR3 DNA reads as TGTGCCAGCAGCCCCCCGGGAGGGCCGGACAATGAGCAGTTCTTC.

This rearrangement joins TRBV12-3 or TRBV12-4 to TRBJ2-7, with D tentatively TRBD2 (7 bases). The germline V and J ends were trimmed by 10 bases and 0 bases, with 13 bases remaining between them. The length of the CDR3 is 13 residues. DNA for the CDR3: TGTGCCACCGTGGGAGGGGGCTCCTACGAGCAGTACTTC. The encoded protein is CATVGGGSYEQYF.

This clonotype was detected only a few times. The chain uses TRBV9 and TRBJ2-7; TRBD1 agrees at 9 bases. Germline loops: CDR1 SGDLS, CDR2 YYNGEE. The CDR3 is made up of 15 amino acids. V trimming: 0 bases; J trimming: 5 bases; junction bases outside the gene matches: 6. The CDR3 nucleotides read TGTGCCAGCAGCGTAGGGGGACAGGGCGTCCACGAGCAGTACTTC. Translating it yields CASSVGGQGVHEQYF. The full variable domain, in which reference TRBV9 and TRBJ2-7 provide the parts outside the CDR3, is DSGVTQTPKHLITATGQRVTLRCSPRSGDLSVYWYQQSLDQGLQFLIQYYNGEERAKGNILERFSAQQFPDLHSELNLSSLELGDSALYFCASSVGGQGVHEQYFGPGTRLTVT.

V and J are TRBV6-1 and TRBJ2-3, with a tentative D call TRBD1 (5 bases). Germline V gives CDR1 MNHNS, CDR2 SASEGT. This CDR3 comprises 16 residues. V was clipped by 3 bases and J by 2 bases, with 15 bases between them. CDR3 residues: CASSETPAGATDTQYF. CDR3 sequence (DNA): TGTGCCAGCAGTGAGACTCCAGCTGGGGCCACAGATACGCAGTATTTT.

This clonotype was picked up a small number of times. The chain combines TRBV7-9 with TRBJ2-1; D may be TRBD2 (5 bases). V lost 5 bases and J lost 2, with 13 bases in between. Germline V gene data show CDR1 as SEHNR and CDR2 as FQNEAQ (reference sequence). The CDR3 has 15 residues. This chain's CDR3 is CASSLRGSAYNEQFF. CDR3 in DNA: TGTGCCAGCAGCCTTCGGGGTTCTGCCTACAATGAGCAGTTCTTC. The variable domain in full, with the rest retrieved from reference TRBV7-9 and TRBJ2-1, is DTGVSQNPRHKITKRGQNVTFRCDPISEHNRLYWYRQTLGQGPEFLTYFQNEAQLEKSRLLSDRFSAERPKGSFSTLEIQRTEQGDSAMYLCASSLRGSAYNEQFFGPGTRLTVL.

This clonotype was counted between two and nine times. V gene TRBV6-5 combines with J gene TRBJ1-6; 8 bases are shared with TRBD1. V lost 6 bases and J lost 8; bases outside the gene matches: 6. This CDR3 is 14 amino acids long. From germline, CDR1 is MNHEY and CDR2 SVGAGI. The CDR3 sequence: CASSRQGWDSPLHF. In DNA, the CDR3 is TGTGCCAGCAGCCGACAGGGGTGGGATTCACCCCTCCACTTT.

The table lists this clonotype with a few counts. The gene calls are TRBV11-2 and TRBJ2-1; 13 nucleotides match TRBD2. V shed 4 bases, J shed 0 bases, and the junction held 9 bases outside the gene matches. This CDR3 contains 19 residues. Germline lookup yields CDR1 SGHAT and CDR2 FQNNGV. The CDR3 spells CASSSPGLAGLYSYNEQFF. CDR3 bases: TGTGCCAGCAGCTCCCCGGGACTAGCGGGACTATACTCCTACAATGAGCAGTTCTTC.

The chain links TRBV20-1 to TRBJ1-6; the D gene is possibly TRBD1 (5 bases). Trimming pared 2 bases from V and 10 bases from J, leaving 18 bases between. CDR1 and CDR2 (germline): DFQATT, SNEGSKA (reference sequence). The CDR3 totals 15 residues. The CDR3 protein is CSARQAGSSWSPLHF. In DNA form, the CDR3 reads TGCAGTGCTAGACAGGCAGGGAGCAGCTGGTCACCCCTCCACTTT.